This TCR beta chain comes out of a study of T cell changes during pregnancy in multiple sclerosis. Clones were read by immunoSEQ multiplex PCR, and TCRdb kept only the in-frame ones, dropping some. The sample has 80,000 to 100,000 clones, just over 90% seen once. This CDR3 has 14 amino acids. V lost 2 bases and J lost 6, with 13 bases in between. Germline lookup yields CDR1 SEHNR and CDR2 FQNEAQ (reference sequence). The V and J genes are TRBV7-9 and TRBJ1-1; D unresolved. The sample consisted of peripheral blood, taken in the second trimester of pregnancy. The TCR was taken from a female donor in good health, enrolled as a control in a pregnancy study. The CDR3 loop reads CASSLKEGRAEAFF. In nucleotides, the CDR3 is TGTGCCAGCAGCTTAAAGGAGGGAAGGGCTGAAGCTTTCTTT.